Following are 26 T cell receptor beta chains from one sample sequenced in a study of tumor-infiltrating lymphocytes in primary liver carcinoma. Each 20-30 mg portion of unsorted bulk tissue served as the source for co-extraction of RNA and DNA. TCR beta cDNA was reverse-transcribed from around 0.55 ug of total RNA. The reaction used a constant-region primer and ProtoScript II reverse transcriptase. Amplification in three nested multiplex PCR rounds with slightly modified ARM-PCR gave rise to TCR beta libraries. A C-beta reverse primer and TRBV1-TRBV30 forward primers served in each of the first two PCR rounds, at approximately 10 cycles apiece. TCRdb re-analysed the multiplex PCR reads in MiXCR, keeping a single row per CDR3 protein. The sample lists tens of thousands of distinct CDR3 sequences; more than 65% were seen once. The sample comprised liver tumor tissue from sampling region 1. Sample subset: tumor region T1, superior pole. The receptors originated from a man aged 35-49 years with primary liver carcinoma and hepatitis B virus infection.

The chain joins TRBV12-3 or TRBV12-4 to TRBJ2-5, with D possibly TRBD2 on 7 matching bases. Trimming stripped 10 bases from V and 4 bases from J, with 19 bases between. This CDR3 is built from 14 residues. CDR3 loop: CANREGGGLETQYF. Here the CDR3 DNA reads TGTGCCAACAGGGAAGGGGGGGGATTAGAGACCCAGTACTTC.

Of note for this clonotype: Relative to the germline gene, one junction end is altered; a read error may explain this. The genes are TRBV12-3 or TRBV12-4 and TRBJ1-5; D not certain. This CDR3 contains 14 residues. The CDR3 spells CTSSATVGNQPQHF. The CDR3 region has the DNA TGTACCAGCAGTGCAACAGTTGGCAATCAGCCCCAGCATTTT.

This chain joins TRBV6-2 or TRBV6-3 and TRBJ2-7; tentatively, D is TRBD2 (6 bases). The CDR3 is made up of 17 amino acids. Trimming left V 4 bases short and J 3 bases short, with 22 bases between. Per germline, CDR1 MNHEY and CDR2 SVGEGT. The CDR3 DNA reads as TGTGCCAGCAGTTCTGGCGCGGGATCTCTGCGGGGCTACGAGCAGTACTTC. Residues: CASSSGAGSLRGYEQYF.

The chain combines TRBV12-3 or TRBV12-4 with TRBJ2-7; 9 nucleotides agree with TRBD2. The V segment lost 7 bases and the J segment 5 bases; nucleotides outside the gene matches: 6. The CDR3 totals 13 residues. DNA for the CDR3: TGTGCCAGCAACGGACTAGCGCGAGACGAGCAGTACTTC. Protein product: CASNGLARDEQYF.

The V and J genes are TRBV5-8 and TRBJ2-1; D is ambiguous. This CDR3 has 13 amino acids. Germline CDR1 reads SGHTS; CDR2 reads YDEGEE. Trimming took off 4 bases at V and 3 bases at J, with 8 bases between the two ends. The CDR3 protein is CASSQNSYNEQFF. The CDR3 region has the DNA TGTGCCAGCAGCCAAAATAGCTACAATGAGCAGTTCTTC.

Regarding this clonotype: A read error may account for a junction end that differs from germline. CDR3 sequence: CASILGLRALF. CDR3 bases: TGCGCCAGTATCCTCGGTCTGAGGGCTCTCTTT. This chain uses TRBV4-1 with TRBJ1-1, with unresolved D. This CDR3 spans 11 amino acids. CDR1 is MGHRA, CDR2 YSYEKL, per germline.

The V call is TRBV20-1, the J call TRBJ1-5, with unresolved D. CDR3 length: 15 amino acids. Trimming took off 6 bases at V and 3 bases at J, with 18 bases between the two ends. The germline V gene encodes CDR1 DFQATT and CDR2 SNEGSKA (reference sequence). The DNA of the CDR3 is TGCAGTGCCACCCCTGCGGGGAGTCACAATCAGCCCCAGCATTTT. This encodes CSATPAGSHNQPQHF.

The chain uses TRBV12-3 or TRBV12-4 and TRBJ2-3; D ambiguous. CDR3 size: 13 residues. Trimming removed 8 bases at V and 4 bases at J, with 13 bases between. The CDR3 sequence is CASGHQVADTQYF. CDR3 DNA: TGTGCCAGCGGCCATCAGGTGGCAGATACGCAGTATTTT.

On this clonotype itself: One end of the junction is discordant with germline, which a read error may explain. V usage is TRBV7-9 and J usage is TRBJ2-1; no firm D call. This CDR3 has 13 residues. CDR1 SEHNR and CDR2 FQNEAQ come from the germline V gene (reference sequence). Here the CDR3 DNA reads TGTGCTAGCACCCCCGGGCCCTACAATGAGCAGTTATTC. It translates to CASTPGPYNEQLF. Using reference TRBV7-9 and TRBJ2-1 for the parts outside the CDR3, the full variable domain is DTGVSQNPRHKITKRGQNVTFRCDPISEHNRLYWYRQTLGQGPEFLTYFQNEAQLEKSRLLSDRFSAERPKGSFSTLEIQRTEQGDSAMYLCASTPGPYNEQLFGPGTRLTVL.

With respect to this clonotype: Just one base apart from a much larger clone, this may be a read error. CDR3: CASSYSRGTQCF. CDR3 bases: TGTGCCAGCAGTTACTCGAGAGGGACCCAGTGCTTC. V usage is TRBV6-5 and J usage is TRBJ2-5; D might be TRBD1 or TRBD2, each matching 5 bases. There are 12 residues in the CDR3. Germline V CDR1 and CDR2: MNHEY, SVGAGI.

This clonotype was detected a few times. CDR3 protein: CASNPGQGQTGELFF. The CDR3 nucleotides are TGTGCCAGTAATCCGGGACAGGGTCAAACCGGGGAGCTGTTTTTT. The gene calls are TRBV19 and TRBJ2-2; 9 positions agree with TRBD1. The V gene end was trimmed by 7 bases and the J gene end by 5 bases; junction bases not matched to a gene: 8. CDR1 LNHDA and CDR2 SQIVND come from the germline V gene (reference sequence). The CDR3 extends over 15 amino acids.

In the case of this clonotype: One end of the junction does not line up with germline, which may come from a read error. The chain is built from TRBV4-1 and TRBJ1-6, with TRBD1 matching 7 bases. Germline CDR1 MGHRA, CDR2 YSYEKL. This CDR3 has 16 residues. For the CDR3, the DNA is TGCACCAGCAGCCTCCTCCCGGGACAGAGTAATTCACGCCTCCACTTT. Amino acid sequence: CTSSLLPGQSNSRLHF.

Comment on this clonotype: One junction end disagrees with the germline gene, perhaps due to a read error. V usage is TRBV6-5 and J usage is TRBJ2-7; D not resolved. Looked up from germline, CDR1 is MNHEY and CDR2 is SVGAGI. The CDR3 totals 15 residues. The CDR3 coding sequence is TGCGCCAGCAGTAGAGAAACTCGGAGCTCCTACGAGAAGTACTTC. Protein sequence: CASSRETRSSYEKYF.

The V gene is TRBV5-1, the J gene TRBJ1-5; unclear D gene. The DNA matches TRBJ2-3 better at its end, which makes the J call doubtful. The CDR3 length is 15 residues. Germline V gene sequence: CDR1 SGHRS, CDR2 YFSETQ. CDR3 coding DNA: TGCGCCAGCAGCTTGGCCGTGGGCAGCAATCAGCCCCAGTATTTT. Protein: CASSLAVGSNQPQYF.

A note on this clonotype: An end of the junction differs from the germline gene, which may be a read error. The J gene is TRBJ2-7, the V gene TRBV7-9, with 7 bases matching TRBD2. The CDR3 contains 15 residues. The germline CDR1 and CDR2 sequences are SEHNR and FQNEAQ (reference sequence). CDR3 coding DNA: TGTGTCAGCAGCTTCTGCGGCGGGGGTACCTACGAGCAGTACTTC. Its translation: CVSSFCGGGTYEQYF.

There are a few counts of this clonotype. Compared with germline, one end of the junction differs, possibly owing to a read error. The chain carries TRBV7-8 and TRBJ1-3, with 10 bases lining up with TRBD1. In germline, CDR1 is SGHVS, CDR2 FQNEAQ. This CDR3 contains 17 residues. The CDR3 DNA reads TGTGCCAGCAACCCCACCGGGACAGGGGTCTCTGGAAACACCATATACTTT. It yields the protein CASNPTGTGVSGNTIYF.

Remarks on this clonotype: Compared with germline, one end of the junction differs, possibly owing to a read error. CDR3 region: CGVLKAGGPNEHSF. The CDR3 nucleotides are TGCGGCGTCCTCAAAGCGGGAGGGCCAAATGAGCATTCCTTC. The chain has TRBV29-1 and TRBJ2-1, with TRBD2 identical over 10 bases. The CDR3 spans 14 residues. Germline CDR1 is SQVTM and CDR2 is ANQGSEA.

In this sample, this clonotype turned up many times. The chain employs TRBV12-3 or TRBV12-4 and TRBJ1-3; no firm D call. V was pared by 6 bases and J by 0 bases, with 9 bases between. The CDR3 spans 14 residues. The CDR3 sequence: CASSDGNSGNTIYF. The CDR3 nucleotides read TGTGCCAGCAGCGACGGAAACTCTGGAAACACCATATATTTT.

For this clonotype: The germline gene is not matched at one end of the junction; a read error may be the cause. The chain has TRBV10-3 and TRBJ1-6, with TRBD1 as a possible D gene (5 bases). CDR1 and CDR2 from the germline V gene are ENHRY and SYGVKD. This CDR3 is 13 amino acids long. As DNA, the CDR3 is TGTGGCATCGGGGCCGGGCCAGAGTCACCCCTCCACTTT. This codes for CGIGAGPESPLHF.

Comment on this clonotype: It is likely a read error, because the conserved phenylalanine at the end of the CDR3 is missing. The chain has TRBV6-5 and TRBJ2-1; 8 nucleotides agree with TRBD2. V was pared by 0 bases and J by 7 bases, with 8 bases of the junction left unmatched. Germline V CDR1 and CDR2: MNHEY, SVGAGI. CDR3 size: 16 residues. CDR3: CASSYSTGGQGNEQFY. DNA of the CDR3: TGTGCCAGCAGTTACTCTACGGGAGGGCAGGGAAATGAGCAGTTCTAC.

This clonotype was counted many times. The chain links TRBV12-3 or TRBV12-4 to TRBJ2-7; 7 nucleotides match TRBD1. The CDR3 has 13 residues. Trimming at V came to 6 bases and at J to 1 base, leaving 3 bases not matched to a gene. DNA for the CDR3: TGTGCCAGCAGCTGGGGACAGTCCTACGAGCAGTACTTC. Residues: CASSWGQSYEQYF.

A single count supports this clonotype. The CDR3 is CSVTIGETFF. The DNA of the CDR3 is TGCAGCGTTACGATAGGGGAAACTTTCTTT. The chain employs TRBV29-1 and TRBJ1-1; tentative D call: TRBD1 (5 bases). The CDR3 consists of 10 residues. V gave up 5 bases and J gave up 12 bases, with 13 bases separating them. The germline V gene has CDR1 SQVTM and CDR2 ANQGSEA. Complete variable domain (other parts from reference TRBV29-1 and TRBJ1-1): SAVISQKPSRDICQRGTSLTIQCQVDSQVTMMFWYRQQPGQSLTLIATANQGSEATYESGFVIDKFPISRPNLTFSTLTVSNMSPEDSSIYLCSVTIGETFFGQGTRLTVV.

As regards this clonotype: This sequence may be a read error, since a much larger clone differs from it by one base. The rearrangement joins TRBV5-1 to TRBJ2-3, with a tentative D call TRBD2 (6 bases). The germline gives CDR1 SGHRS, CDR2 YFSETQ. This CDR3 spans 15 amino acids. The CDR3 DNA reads TGCGCCAGCAGCTTGGCCGGGACTCCCACAGTTACGCAGTATTTT. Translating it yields CASSLAGTPTVTQYF. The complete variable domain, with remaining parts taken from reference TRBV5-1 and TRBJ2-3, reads KAGVTQTPRYLIKTRGQQVTLSCSPISGHRSVSWYQQTPGQGLQFLFEYFSETQRNKGNFPGRFSGRQFSNSRSEMNVSTLELGDSALYLCASSLAGTPTVTQYFGPGTRLTVL.

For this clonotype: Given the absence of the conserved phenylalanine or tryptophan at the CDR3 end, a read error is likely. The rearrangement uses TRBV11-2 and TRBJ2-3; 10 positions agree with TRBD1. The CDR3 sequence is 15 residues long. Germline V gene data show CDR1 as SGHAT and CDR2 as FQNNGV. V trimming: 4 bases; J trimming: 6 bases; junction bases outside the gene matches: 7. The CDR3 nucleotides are TGTGCCAGCAGCTCCCTGACAGGGGGCATGGATACGCAGTATCTT. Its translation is CASSSLTGGMDTQYL.

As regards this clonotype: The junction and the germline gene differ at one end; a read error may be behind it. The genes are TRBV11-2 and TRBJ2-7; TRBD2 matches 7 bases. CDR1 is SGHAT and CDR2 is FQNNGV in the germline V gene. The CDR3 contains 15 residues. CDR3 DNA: TGTGCCAGCAGCTTAGTGGGGGGGAGATCCTACGAGGAGTACTTT. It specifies CASSLVGGRSYEEYF.

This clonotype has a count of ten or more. In DNA form, the CDR3 reads TGTGCCAGCAGCCAAAGACAGTTGGGCCGGTACACTGAAGCTTTCTTT. As protein: CASSQRQLGRYTEAFF. The chain uses TRBV14 and TRBJ1-1; TRBD1 might be the D (5 bases). The CDR3 consists of 16 residues. V lost 2 bases, J lost 3 bases, and 16 bases lay in between. Germline CDR1 reads SGHDN; CDR2 reads FVKESK.